The 31 T cell receptor beta chains below all came from one sample that was sequenced in a study of cytomegalovirus exposure and HLA in healthy donors. A multiplex PCR was run with 60 Vbeta primers and 13 Jbeta primers. Assay used: immunoSEQ multiplex PCR; TCRdb lists only in-frame clones, some missing. The sample lists some 170,000 clones, over 60% occurring once. The specimen sequenced was PBMCs. The receptors originated from a woman aged 25 to 39 in good health and CMV-seronegative.

V gene TRBV9 combines with J gene TRBJ2-7; TRBD1 is a possible D gene (6 bases). V was trimmed by 5 bases and J by 3 bases, leaving 15 bases between them. This CDR3 has 14 amino acids. CDR1 and CDR2 from the germline V gene are SGDLS and YYNGEE. In nucleotides, the CDR3 is TGTGCCAGCAGTGGCGGACAGCTTCGCTACGAGCAGTACTTC. Amino acid sequence: CASSGGQLRYEQYF.

The chain carries TRBV27 and TRBJ1-5, with D tentatively TRBD1 (6 bases). Trimming took 2 bases from V and 0 from J, leaving 11 bases between them. The germline gives CDR1 MNHEY, CDR2 SMNVEV (reference sequence). CDR3 length: 16 residues. CDR3 nucleotide sequence: TGTGCCAGCAGTTTAGGGCCGGACAGTAGCAATCAGCCCCAGCATTTT. Amino acids: CASSLGPDSSNQPQHF.

The J gene is TRBJ1-1, the V gene TRBV28; D is ambiguous. Germline lookup yields CDR1 MDHEN and CDR2 SYDVKM. Trimming left V 6 bases short and J 6 bases short, with 20 bases between. The CDR3 is made up of 15 amino acids. CDR3 amino acids: CASSPAAIGYPEAFF. The CDR3 coding sequence is TGTGCCAGCAGCCCGGCGGCAATCGGGTATCCTGAAGCTTTCTTT. The whole variable domain, remainder taken from reference TRBV28 and TRBJ1-1, is DVKVTQSSRYLVKRTGEKVFLECVQDMDHENMFWYRQDPGLGLRLIYFSYDVKMKEKGDIPEGYSVSREKKERFSLILESASTNQTSMYLCASSPAAIGYPEAFFGQGTRLTVV.

This clone was found a few times. The V gene is TRBV19, the J gene TRBJ1-1; D is unresolved. Per the germline V gene, CDR1 is LNHDA and CDR2 is SQIVND (reference sequence). V lost 3 bases and J 1 base, leaving 9 bases between the germline ends. The CDR3 sequence is 14 residues long. The CDR3: CASSIKTANTEAFF. For the CDR3, the DNA is TGTGCCAGTAGTATTAAAACAGCGAACACTGAAGCTTTCTTT. The variable domain in full, with the rest retrieved from reference TRBV19 and TRBJ1-1, is DGGITQSPKYLFRKEGQNVTLSCEQNLNHDAMYWYRQDPGQGLRLIYYSQIVNDFQKGDIAEGYSVSREKKESFPLTVTSAQKNPTAFYLCASSIKTANTEAFFGQGTRLTVV.

The chain joins TRBV19 to TRBJ1-5; the D gene is possibly TRBD1 (5 bases). Trimming cost V 5 bases and J 5 bases, with 25 bases left between them. The CDR3 spans 18 residues. CDR1 is LNHDA and CDR2 is SQIVND in the germline V gene (reference sequence). CDR3 nucleotides: TGTGCCAGTAGTCCCCCCGGGGGGGATTTTTGGGGGGATCAGCCCCAGCATTTT. This codes for CASSPPGGDFWGDQPQHF.

This chain uses TRBV12-5 with TRBJ2-3; TRBD2 matches 8 bases. The V segment lost 5 bases and the J segment 6 bases; nucleotides outside the gene matches: 13. The CDR3 spans 16 residues. Germline CDR1 and CDR2: LGHNT and FRNRAP. CDR3 sequence reads: CASGPVTTSAGDTQYF. The CDR3 DNA reads TGTGCTAGTGGTCCGGTTACGACTAGCGCCGGGGATACGCAGTATTTT.

This chain connects TRBV2 to TRBJ1-6; TRBD1 might be the D (6 bases). Germline lookup yields CDR1 SNHLY and CDR2 FYNNEI. The CDR3 runs to 15 residues. V was pared by 6 bases and J by 5 bases, with 14 bases between. The CDR3 bases are TGTGCCAGCAGCAAATCGAACAGGGATAATTCACCCCTCCACTTT. This gives the protein CASSKSNRDNSPLHF.

The sample holds one count of this clone. The chain has TRBV7-3 and TRBJ2-3; 10 bases agree with TRBD2. Germline CDR1 and CDR2: SGHTA and FQGTGA. There are 14 residues in the CDR3. V gave up 4 bases and J gave up 6 bases; unmatched junction bases: 4. CDR3 residues: CASSSGLAFDTQYF. The CDR3 nucleotides are TGTGCCAGCAGCTCGGGACTAGCGTTTGATACGCAGTATTTT.

The rearrangement links TRBV7-7 to TRBJ2-7; TRBD2 aligns across 14 bases. V lost 5 bases to trimming and J lost 3 bases; unmatched junction nucleotides: 3. The CDR3 covers 15 residues. In germline, CDR1 is SSHAT, CDR2 FNYEAQ (reference sequence). CDR3 in DNA: TGTGCCAGCAGCCCGGGGACTAGCGGGAGCTACGAGCAGTACTTC. This sequence encodes CASSPGTSGSYEQYF.

J is TRBJ2-5 and V is TRBV30; D gene uncertain. The CDR3 is 13 amino acids. CDR1 and CDR2 from the germline V gene are GTSNPN and SVGIG (reference sequence). The V and J ends lost 0 bases and 5 bases respectively, with 10 bases between them. CDR3 sequence: CAWSVLPLETQYF. The CDR3 coding sequence is TGTGCCTGGAGTGTACTACCTCTGGAGACCCAGTACTTC.

The chain employs TRBV10-3 and TRBJ2-2, with D possibly matching TRBD1 (5 bases). This CDR3 has 15 residues. Trimming shortened V by 1 base and J by 7 bases, and 13 bases separated the two germline ends. Germline CDR1 is ENHRY and CDR2 is SYGVKD. DNA of the CDR3: TGTGCCATCAGTGAGTTGGGGCGCGGTAACGGGGAGCTGTTTTTT. It yields the protein CAISELGRGNGELFF.

A few counts support this clone. This chain connects TRBV6-1 to TRBJ2-7; D gene ambiguous. The germline V gene has CDR1 MNHNS and CDR2 SASEGT. V dropped 5 bases and J dropped 1 base, with 9 bases sitting between them. CDR3 size: 13 residues. The CDR3 sequence is CASSLAGSYEQYF. In DNA form, the CDR3 reads TGTGCCAGCAGTCTCGCCGGGTCCTACGAGCAGTACTTC.

This clone has just one count. The gene calls are TRBV4-1 and TRBJ2-7; D might be TRBD2 (6 bases). The CDR3 has 15 residues. The germline CDR1 and CDR2 sequences are MGHRA and YSYEKL. V lost 2 bases and J lost 3, with 14 bases in between. In DNA, the CDR3 is TGCGCCAGCAGCCAACTAACTGGACTAAACTACGAGCAGTACTTC. Its protein product is CASSQLTGLNYEQYF.

The chain is built from TRBV29-1 and TRBJ1-1, with no clear D. Trimming pared 4 bases from V and 1 base from J, leaving 4 bases between. Per germline, CDR1 SQVTM and CDR2 ANQGSEA. The CDR3 runs 11 residues. The DNA of the CDR3 is TGCAGCGTTGCCCGGAACACTGAAGCTTTCTTT. It codes for CSVARNTEAFF.

This clone was counted only a few times. The chain uses TRBV11-1 and TRBJ1-6; D gene unclear. The V gene lost 1 base and the J gene lost 0 bases, with 10 bases spanning the gap. The CDR3 has 17 amino acids. CDR1 is SGHAT and CDR2 is FQDESV in the germline V gene (reference sequence). CDR3 residues: CASSLDVYSSYNSPLHF. The CDR3 DNA follows: TGTGCCAGCAGCTTAGACGTATACAGCTCCTATAATTCACCCCTCCACTTT.

CDR3 residues: CASSLDGTVSYEQYF. The CDR3 region has the DNA TGCGCCAGCAGCTTGGACGGGACAGTGTCCTACGAGCAGTACTTC. This chain connects TRBV5-1 to TRBJ2-7; 7 nucleotides line up with TRBD1. The CDR3 sequence is 15 residues long. Germline V CDR1 and CDR2: SGHRS, YFSETQ. Trimming cost V 0 bases and J 1 base; bases outside gene matches: 4.

CDR3 in DNA: TGTGCCAGCAGTCGAAGAGGGTTATTAATGATAGAGAGTGGCTACACCTTC. This gives the protein CASSRRGLLMIESGYTF. The chain uses TRBV7-2 and TRBJ1-2; no clear D gene. This CDR3 spans 17 amino acids. Germline V gene lookup returns CDR1 SGHTA and CDR2 FQGNSA. V lost 6 bases, J lost 7 bases, and 27 bases lay in between.

V gene TRBV21-1 combines with J gene TRBJ2-1; the table's TRBD2 call for D was not verified on the DNA. TRBV21-1 is assigned pseudogene status. This CDR3 contains 16 residues. The CDR3 DNA is TGTGCCAGCAGCAAAGGGGAGGGACTAGCGGGAGGGCCCAAGTTCTTC. Its translation: CASSKGEGLAGGPKFF.

This clone was counted between two and nine times. The CDR3: CASTPTGTVGGYTF. In DNA form, the CDR3 reads TGTGCCAGCACCCCGACAGGGACGGTAGGTGGCTACACCTTC. V is TRBV11-2 and J is TRBJ1-2; TRBD1 matches 7 bases. The V and J ends lost 7 bases and 7 bases, in that order; junction bases with no gene match: 12. This CDR3 spans 14 amino acids. Looked up from germline, CDR1 is SGHAT and CDR2 is FQNNGV.

The chain carries TRBV4-1 and TRBJ2-7; no firm D call. Trimming shortened V by 3 bases and J by 4 bases, and 4 bases separated the two germline ends. Looked up from germline, CDR1 is MGHRA and CDR2 is YSYEKL. The CDR3 is made up of 11 amino acids. The CDR3 loop is CASSQEYEQYF. CDR3 nucleotides: TGCGCCAGCAGCCAGGAGTACGAGCAGTACTTC.

The gene calls are TRBV28 and TRBJ1-5, with 9 bases aligning to TRBD1. The germline V gene encodes CDR1 MDHEN and CDR2 SYDVKM. J gave up 8 bases and V 7 bases, and 6 bases lay outside the gene matches. The CDR3 loop spans 13 amino acids. For the CDR3, the DNA is TGTGCCAGCATCACAGGGGGCGCAAAGCCCCAGCATTTT. Amino acid sequence: CASITGGAKPQHF.

This clone was found once. The rearrangement uses TRBV11-2 and TRBJ2-5, with 8 bases identical to TRBD1. Germline V gene data show CDR1 as SGHAT and CDR2 as FQNNGV. This CDR3 is 15 amino acids long. The V segment lost 5 bases and the J segment 2 bases; nucleotides outside the gene matches: 7. This chain's CDR3 is CASSRTGNRQETQYF. The CDR3 nucleotides are TGTGCCAGCAGCCGGACAGGGAATAGGCAAGAGACCCAGTACTTC.

J is TRBJ1-2 and V is TRBV6-1, with unresolved D. The CDR3 has 14 residues. The V gene's germline CDR1 is MNHNS and CDR2 SASEGT. V was shortened by 0 bases and J by 2 bases, with 7 bases between the two germline ends. The CDR3 loop is CASSEASGNYGYTF. In DNA form, the CDR3 reads TGTGCCAGCAGTGAAGCATCCGGGAACTATGGCTACACCTTC.

V gene TRBV5-4 combines with J gene TRBJ2-1; 8 bases are shared with TRBD2. The CDR3 totals 15 residues. Germline CDR1 reads SGHNT; CDR2 reads YYREEE (reference sequence). Germline trimming cut 0 bases from V and 7 bases from J; bases unmatched to any gene: 6. The CDR3: CASSLELGTRNEQFF. CDR3 in DNA: TGTGCCAGCAGCTTGGAACTGGGGACTAGGAATGAGCAGTTCTTC. Variable domain in full (rest from reference TRBV5-4 and TRBJ2-1): ETGVTQSPTHLIKTRGQQVTLRCSSQSGHNTVSWYQQALGQGPQFIFQYYREEENGRGNFPPRFSGLQFPNYSSELNVNALELDDSALYLCASSLELGTRNEQFFGPGTRLTVL.

This chain links TRBV9 with TRBJ1-5; 7 bases map to TRBD1. The germline gives CDR1 SGDLS, CDR2 YYNGEE. V was pared by 3 bases and J by 3 bases, with 9 bases of the junction left unmatched. There are 16 residues in the CDR3. CDR3 nucleotide sequence: TGTGCCAGCAGCGACGGGACAGCTACTTTCAATCAGCCCCAGCATTTT. Amino acids: CASSDGTATFNQPQHF.

This chain joins TRBV28 and TRBJ1-2; 8 nucleotides agree with TRBD1. V lost 6 bases, J lost 5 bases, and 5 bases stayed unmatched. This CDR3 contains 13 residues. Germline CDR1 MDHEN, CDR2 SYDVKM. The CDR3 loop reads CASSSGGRYGYTF. CDR3 DNA: TGTGCCAGCAGCTCAGGGGGCCGTTATGGCTACACCTTC.

This clone is a singleton in its sample. The chain uses TRBV30 and TRBJ2-5; 13 bases are shared with TRBD2. Trimming removed 0 bases from V and 5 bases from J; junction bases left unmatched: 3. The germline V gene encodes CDR1 GTSNPN and CDR2 SVGIG (reference sequence). The length of the CDR3 is 15 residues. For the CDR3, the DNA is TGTGCCTGGAGTGTACTACTAGCGGGAGGGGAGACCCAGTACTTC. Amino acid sequence: CAWSVLLAGGETQYF.

V is TRBV6-5 and J is TRBJ2-7, with 9 bases aligning to TRBD1. CDR1 and CDR2 (germline): MNHEY, SVGAGI. This CDR3 is 15 amino acids long. With 8 bases clipped from V and 3 bases from J, the junction kept 11 bases outside the gene matches. The CDR3 DNA reads as TGTGCCAGCGGAGACAGGGGGTCGATAGTCTACGAGCAGTACTTC. The encoded protein is CASGDRGSIVYEQYF.

This clone has more than one count but fewer than ten. As DNA, the CDR3 is TGTGCCAGCAGCTACCAGGAAGACGAGCAGTACTTC. Translating it yields CASSYQEDEQYF. The chain couples TRBV5-4 to TRBJ2-7; D remains unclear. The V gene's germline CDR1 is SGHNT and CDR2 YYREEE (reference sequence). CDR3 length equals 12 residues. Trimming cost V 3 bases and J 5 bases, with 9 bases left between them.

V is TRBV29-1 and J is TRBJ2-1, with 9 bases identical to TRBD1. The ends lost 7 bases at V and 3 bases at J; junction bases unmatched: 7. This CDR3 has 14 amino acids. The germline V gene encodes CDR1 SQVTM and CDR2 ANQGSEA. CDR3 in amino acids: CSAKGQGYYNEQFF. CDR3 sequence (DNA): TGCAGCGCGAAGGGACAGGGATACTACAATGAGCAGTTCTTC.

The chain is built from TRBV27 and TRBJ2-7, with D possibly matching TRBD1 (6 bases). This CDR3 is built from 12 residues. Trimming took 5 bases from V and 5 from J, leaving 10 bases between them. CDR1 and CDR2 from the germline V gene are MNHEY and SMNVEV (reference sequence). The CDR3 sequence is CASSQGLNEQYF. The CDR3 nucleotides are TGTGCCAGCAGTCAGGGGCTTAACGAGCAGTACTTC.